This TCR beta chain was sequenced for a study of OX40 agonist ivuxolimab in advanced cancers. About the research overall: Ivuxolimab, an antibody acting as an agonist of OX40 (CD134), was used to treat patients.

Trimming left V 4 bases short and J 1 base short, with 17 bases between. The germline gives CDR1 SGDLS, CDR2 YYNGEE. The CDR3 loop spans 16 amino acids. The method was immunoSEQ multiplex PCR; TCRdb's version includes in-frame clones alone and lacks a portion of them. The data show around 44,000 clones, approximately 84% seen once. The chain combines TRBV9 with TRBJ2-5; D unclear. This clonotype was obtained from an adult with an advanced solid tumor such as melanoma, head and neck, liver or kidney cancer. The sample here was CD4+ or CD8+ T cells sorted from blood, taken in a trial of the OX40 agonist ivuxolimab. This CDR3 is CASSSPPGRPQETQYF. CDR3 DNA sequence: TGTGCCAGCAGCTCCCCCCCGGGTAGGCCCCAAGAGACCCAGTACTTC.